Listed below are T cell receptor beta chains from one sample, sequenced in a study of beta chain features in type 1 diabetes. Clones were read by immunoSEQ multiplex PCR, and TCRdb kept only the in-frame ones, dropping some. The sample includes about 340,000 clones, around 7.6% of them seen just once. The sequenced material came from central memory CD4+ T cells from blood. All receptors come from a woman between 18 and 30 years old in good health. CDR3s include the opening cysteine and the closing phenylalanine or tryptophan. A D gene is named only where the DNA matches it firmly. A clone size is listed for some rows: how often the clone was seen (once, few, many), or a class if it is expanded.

CATQTIRGLGNEKLFF TGTGCCACCCAGACAATTCGAGGTTTGGGAAATGAAAAACTGTTTTTT TRBV28 few NA TRBJ1-4
CASSFRDVPSVPNYNEQFF TGTGCCAGCAGCTTCCGGGACGTCCCGTCGGTACCCAACTACAATGAGCAGTTCTTC TRBV5-4 few NA TRBJ2-1
CASSRAQGANTGELFF TGTGCCAGCAGCCGAGCGCAGGGGGCGAACACCGGGGAGCTGTTTTTT TRBV7-9 few TRBD1 TRBJ2-2
CASSPSPIRLAGRHEQFF TGTGCCAGCAGCCCCTCCCCAATCCGACTAGCGGGACGCCATGAGCAGTTCTTC TRBV7-9 few TRBD2 TRBJ2-1
CASGGSASYNEQFF TGTGCCAGCGGCGGGAGTGCCTCCTACAATGAGCAGTTCTTC TRBV5-4 few TRBD2 TRBJ2-1
CASSPSGTGELFF TGCGCCAGCAGCCCCTCGGGCACCGGGGAGCTGTTTTTT TRBV5-1 NA NA TRBJ2-2
CASSFGQNKISYEQYF TGTGCCAGCAGTTTTGGTCAGAATAAAATCTCCTACGAGCAGTACTTC TRBV28 few NA TRBJ2-7
CASSQPQGDNEQFF TGTGCCAGCAGCCAACCACAGGGGGACAATGAGCAGTTCTTC TRBV7-9 few TRBD1 TRBJ2-1
CSVSYTGQPNEKLFF TGCAGCGTTAGCTACACGGGACAACCAAATGAAAAACTGTTTTTT TRBV29-1 few NA TRBJ1-4
CASSPISGSTDTQYF TGTGCCAGCAGTCCTATTAGCGGTTCCACAGATACGCAGTATTTT TRBV7-9 few NA TRBJ2-3
CASSSGLAGSWHEQFF TGCGCCAGCAGCTCCGGACTAGCGGGATCGTGGCATGAGCAGTTCTTC TRBV5-1 NA TRBD2 TRBJ2-1
CASRFTSGRVEQYF TGTGCCAGCAGATTTACTAGCGGGAGGGTTGAGCAGTACTTC TRBV6-6 NA TRBD2 TRBJ2-7
CASSWQITEETQYF TGTGCCAGCAGCTGGCAGATCACAGAAGAGACCCAGTACTTC TRBV7-2 few NA TRBJ2-5
CASSSGLAGRIHEQFF TGTGCCAGCAGCTCCGGACTAGCGGGGAGAATCCATGAGCAGTTCTTC TRBV7-9 few TRBD2 TRBJ2-1
CASSLKGGGNEQFF TGTGCCAGCAGCTTAAAAGGGGGAGGCAATGAGCAGTTCTTC TRBV7-3 NA NA TRBJ2-1
CASSLGAVGETQYF TGCGCCAGCAGCTTGGGGGCGGTCGGGGAGACCCAGTACTTC TRBV5-1 NA NA TRBJ2-5
CASRAGQANTEAFF TGCGCCAGCAGGGCTGGACAGGCGAACACTGAAGCTTTCTTT TRBV5-1 few TRBD1 TRBJ1-1
CASSQSRWHPLSMRGSSYEQYF TGCGCCAGCAGTCAATCGAGGTGGCATCCGCTCAGCATGAGGGGGAGCTCCTACGAGCAGTACTTC TRBV23-1 NA NA TRBJ2-7
CASSEQGLAAYQFF TGTGCCAGCAGTGAACAAGGACTAGCGGCCTATCAGTTCTTC TRBV6-1 few TRBD2 TRBJ2-1
CASSQDRRDYRTYQPQHF TGCGCCAGCAGTCAAGATCGCCGGGACTACAGGACTTATCAGCCCCAGCATTTT TRBV23-1 many NA TRBJ1-5
CASSLTTAYNEQFF TGTGCCAGCAGCTTAACAACAGCCTACAATGAGCAGTTCTTC TRBV7-9 few NA TRBJ2-1
CASSVQGRTGNTIYF TGTGCCAGCAGCGTACAGGGGCGAACTGGAAACACCATATATTTT TRBV9 NA NA TRBJ1-3
CASRSTGLTGNTIYF TGTGCCAGTCGATCGACGGGACTGACTGGAAACACCATATATTTT TRBV19 few NA TRBJ1-3
CASSLGSRGWDTEAFF TGTGCCAGCAGCTTGGGATCTCGGGGGTGGGATACTGAAGCTTTCTTT TRBV5-4 NA NA TRBJ1-1
CASSHIDNSGNTIYF TGCGCCAGCAGCCACATAGACAACTCTGGAAACACCATATATTTT TRBV4-1 NA NA TRBJ1-3
CASRLSGSPSEQFF TGTGCCAGCAGGTTAAGCGGGAGCCCCTCCGAGCAGTTCTTC TRBV6-1 few TRBD2 TRBJ2-1
CASTASAYNEQFF TGTGCCAGCACAGCGAGCGCCTACAATGAGCAGTTCTTC TRBV11-3 NA NA TRBJ2-1
CASRYSGTVNNSPLHF TGTGCCAGCAGATATTCCGGGACAGTGAATAATTCACCCCTCCACTTT TRBV27 NA TRBD1 TRBJ1-6
CASSSSSSGRAEQFF TGTGCCAGCAGTTCGAGCTCTAGCGGGAGGGCTGAGCAGTTCTTC TRBV6-1 NA TRBD2 TRBJ2-1
CASSLAASGNNEQFF TGTGCCAGCAGTTTAGCGGCTAGCGGGAACAATGAGCAGTTCTTC TRBV28 NA TRBD2 TRBJ2-1
CASINSNGPNTIYF TGTGCCAGCATCAACAGCAACGGTCCCAACACCATATATTTT TRBV25-1 few NA TRBJ1-3
CASSSRDSQETQYF TGTGCCAGCAGCTCGAGGGACAGTCAAGAGACCCAGTACTTC TRBV5-4 NA TRBD1 TRBJ2-5
CSARRWAEQFF TGCAGTGCTCGCCGGTGGGCTGAGCAGTTCTTC TRBV20-1 NA NA TRBJ2-1
CASSRPSGEIGQFF TGTGCCAGCAGCCGCCCTTCCGGCGAAATAGGGCAGTTCTTC TRBV7-2 few NA TRBJ2-1
CASSGTSAQQFF TGCGCCAGCAGTGGGACTAGCGCCCAGCAGTTCTTC TRBV10-2 NA TRBD2 TRBJ2-1
CASSLRLAGVETQYF TGTGCCAGCAGCTTACGTCTAGCGGGAGTAGAGACCCAGTACTTC TRBV7-2 NA TRBD2 TRBJ2-5